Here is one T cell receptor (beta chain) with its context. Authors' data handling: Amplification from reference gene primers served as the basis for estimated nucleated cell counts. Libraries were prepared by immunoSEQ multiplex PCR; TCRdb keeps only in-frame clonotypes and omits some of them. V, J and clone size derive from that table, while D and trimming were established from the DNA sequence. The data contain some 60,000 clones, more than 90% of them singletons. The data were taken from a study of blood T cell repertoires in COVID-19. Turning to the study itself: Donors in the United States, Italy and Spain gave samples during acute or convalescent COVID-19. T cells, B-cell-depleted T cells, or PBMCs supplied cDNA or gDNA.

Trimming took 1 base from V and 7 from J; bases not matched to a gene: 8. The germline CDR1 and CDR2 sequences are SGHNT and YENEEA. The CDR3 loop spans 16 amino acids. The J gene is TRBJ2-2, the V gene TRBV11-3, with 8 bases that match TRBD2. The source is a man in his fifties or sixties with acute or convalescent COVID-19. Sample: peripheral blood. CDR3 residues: CASSLATGGPSGELFF. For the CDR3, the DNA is TGTGCCAGCAGCTTAGCAACGGGAGGGCCTAGCGGGGAGCTGTTTTTT.